This entry lists 13 T cell receptor beta chains sequenced from one sample in a study of CD8 T cells in ankylosing spondylitis. TCRdb independently ran MiXCR on the 5' RACE reads; one entry per CDR3 protein. The table lists around 130,000 distinct CDR3 sequences, roughly 6.6% of them singletons. Sample: blood, either unsorted or a sorted T cell fraction (not recorded which). The origin of the receptors is a male donor with ankylosing spondylitis or in good health (not recorded which).

This clonotype has ten or more counts. This chain links TRBV10-2 with TRBJ2-4; no clear D. Trimming pared 4 bases from V and 5 bases from J, leaving 12 bases between. Germline assignment: CDR1 WSHSY and CDR2 SAAADI. CDR3 length: 14 amino acids. CDR3 protein: CASSVSGVENIQYF. CDR3 DNA: TGCGCCAGCAGTGTTTCAGGCGTAGAAAACATTCAGTACTTC.

Many counts were recorded for this clonotype. Here the CDR3 reads CATSRTSGSQETQYF. In DNA, the CDR3 is TGTGCCACCAGCAGGACGAGCGGGAGTCAAGAGACCCAGTACTTC. V and J are TRBV15 and TRBJ2-5, with 8 bases that match TRBD2. Germline V lookup: CDR1 LNHNV, CDR2 YYDKDF (reference sequence). The CDR3 runs to 15 residues. Trimming at V came to 3 bases and at J to 2 bases, leaving 5 bases not matched to a gene.

This clonotype was observed many times. This chain joins TRBV5-1 and TRBJ1-3, with D possibly being TRBD1 (6 bases). The germline V and J ends were trimmed by 4 bases and 4 bases, with 12 bases remaining between them. The CDR3 has 14 residues. The germline gives CDR1 SGHRS, CDR2 YFSETQ. The CDR3 spells CASSQGLEGNTIYF. Written as DNA, the CDR3 is TGCGCCAGCAGCCAGGGGCTGGAGGGAAACACCATATATTTT.

This clonotype appeared many times. The chain combines TRBV6-2 or TRBV6-3 with TRBJ1-5; 9 bases are shared with TRBD1. Germline V gene lookup returns CDR1 MNHEY and CDR2 SVGEGT. There are 17 residues in the CDR3. With 3 bases clipped from V and 2 bases from J, the junction kept 8 bases outside the gene matches. CDR3 nucleotides: TGTGCCAGCAGTTATTCCTCGGGACAGGGCGGCAATCAGCCCCAGCATTTT. This translates into CASSYSSGQGGNQPQHF.

Comment on this clonotype: A read error is possible here, since a much larger clone lies one base away. Lacking the conserved final phenylalanine or tryptophan, this CDR3 likely reflects a read error. The chain links TRBV7-2 to TRBJ2-3, with D perhaps TRBD2 (7 bases). The CDR3 has 14 residues. Trimming shortened V by 6 bases and J by 5 bases, and 15 bases separated the two germline ends. CDR1 is SGHTA, CDR2 FQGNSA, per germline. Here the CDR3 DNA reads TGTGCCAGCAGGTCTGGGGGGGGCCGAGATACGCAGTATTTA. This encodes CASRSGGGRDTQYL.

This clonotype has ten or more counts. V gene TRBV28 combines with J gene TRBJ1-1; no clear D. CDR3 size: 11 residues. Trimming left V 6 bases short and J 8 bases short, with 10 bases between. Germline V CDR1 and CDR2: MDHEN, SYDVKM. In DNA form, the CDR3 reads TGTGCCAGCAGAAAGACGGTGGAAGCTTTCTTT. Protein: CASRKTVEAFF. The entire variable domain, with the rest obtained from reference TRBV28 and TRBJ1-1, is as follows: DVKVTQSSRYLVKRTGEKVFLECVQDMDHENMFWYRQDPGLGLRLIYFSYDVKMKEKGDIPEGYSVSREKKERFSLILESASTNQTSMYLCASRKTVEAFFGQGTRLTVV.

This clonotype was found many times. The gene calls are TRBV30 and TRBJ1-2; tentatively, D is TRBD1 (5 bases). This CDR3 comprises 12 residues. The germline V gene encodes CDR1 GTSNPN and CDR2 SVGIG (reference sequence). V lost 0 bases to trimming and J lost 8 bases, with 10 bases between them. This CDR3 reads CAWSVAGIGYTF. CDR3 DNA sequence: TGTGCCTGGAGTGTGGCAGGGATCGGCTACACCTTC.

This clonotype was counted many times. The chain is built from TRBV12-3 or TRBV12-4 and TRBJ1-3; no clear D. The CDR3 covers 13 residues. Trimming removed 8 bases at V and 2 bases at J, with 10 bases between. Here the CDR3 reads CASFLQTGNTIYF. The CDR3 DNA sequence: TGTGCCAGCTTCCTCCAGACTGGAAACACCATATATTTT.

This clonotype showed up many times. The rearrangement uses TRBV12-3 or TRBV12-4 and TRBJ2-2, with D unclear. This CDR3 has 14 amino acids. The germline V and J ends were trimmed by 5 bases and 3 bases, with 10 bases remaining between them. The DNA of the CDR3 is TGTGCCAGCAGTCCCGCTCACTACACCGGGGAGCTGTTTTTT. This gives the protein CASSPAHYTGELFF.

This clonotype was picked up many times. The J gene is TRBJ2-1, the V gene TRBV20-1; D remains unclear. Per the germline V gene, CDR1 is DFQATT and CDR2 is SNEGSKA (reference sequence). This CDR3 comprises 11 residues. The germline V and J ends were trimmed by 0 bases and 8 bases, with 5 bases remaining between them. The CDR3 is CSAREVDEQFF. CDR3 DNA: TGCAGTGCTAGAGAGGTCGATGAGCAGTTCTTC.

This clonotype has a count of ten or more. The chain links TRBV20-1 to TRBJ2-1, with D tentatively TRBD2 (5 bases). Germline CDR1 and CDR2: DFQATT and SNEGSKA (reference sequence). This CDR3 has 16 amino acids. V was shortened by 1 base and J by 0 bases, with 13 bases between the two germline ends. The CDR3 sequence: CSARGRRFHSYNEQFF. CDR3 DNA sequence: TGCAGTGCTAGAGGTCGGAGGTTCCACTCCTACAATGAGCAGTTCTTC.

In its sample, this clonotype was seen many times. The CDR3 loop is CASSQVAQTLYNEQFF. Written as DNA, the CDR3 is TGTGCCAGCAGCCAAGTTGCGCAGACCCTCTACAATGAGCAGTTCTTC. The chain couples TRBV3-1 to TRBJ2-1; D is undetermined. V lost 1 base and J 3 bases, leaving 13 bases between the germline ends. The CDR3 contains 16 residues. Germline V gives CDR1 LGHDT, CDR2 YNNKEL (reference sequence).

There are many counts of this clonotype. The chain is built from TRBV20-1 and TRBJ2-7; D gene unclear. V was shortened by 2 bases and J by 2 bases, with 10 bases between the two germline ends. This CDR3 spans 13 amino acids. Germline V gene data show CDR1 as DFQATT and CDR2 as SNEGSKA (reference sequence). The CDR3 sequence is CSARMVHTYEQYF. Written as DNA, the CDR3 is TGCAGTGCTAGAATGGTCCACACCTACGAGCAGTACTTC.